These 17 T cell receptor beta chains were all obtained from the same sample, sequenced in a study of OX40 agonist ivuxolimab in advanced cancers. The method was immunoSEQ multiplex PCR; TCRdb's version includes in-frame clones alone and lacks a portion of them. Among 20,000 to 30,000 clones listed, 60% to 85% were seen once. This specimen consisted of CD4+ or CD8+ T cells sorted from blood, obtained in a trial of the OX40 agonist ivuxolimab. The receptors here all came from an adult with an advanced solid tumor such as melanoma, head and neck, liver or kidney cancer.

J is TRBJ1-2 and V is TRBV30, with D uncertain. The CDR3 length is 15 residues. Deletions cut 3 bases from V and 2 bases from J, with 16 bases between. Looked up from germline, CDR1 is GTSNPN and CDR2 is SVGIG (reference sequence). The CDR3 nucleotides read TGTGCCTGGAGCACCTCAGGAGAGCAAAACTATGGCTACACCTTC. This translates into CAWSTSGEQNYGYTF.

The chain joins TRBV6-6 to TRBJ2-2; D is perhaps TRBD2 (6 bases). CDR1 and CDR2 (germline): MNHNY, SVGAGI (reference sequence). This CDR3 is 15 amino acids long. Trimming cost V 0 bases and J 5 bases, with 10 bases left between them. The CDR3 is CASSYSEGRTGELFF. CDR3 bases: TGTGCCAGCAGTTACTCGGAGGGGAGAACCGGGGAGCTGTTTTTT.

The chain recombines TRBV18 with TRBJ2-1; 8 nucleotides match TRBD1. The CDR3 has 15 residues. The junction had 6 bases not matched to a gene; V was cut back by 6 bases and J by 2 bases. The V gene's germline CDR1 is KGHSH and CDR2 LQKENI. In nucleotides, the CDR3 is TGTGCCAGCTCGGCCGGGACAGGAGCCTACAATGAGCAGTTCTTC. Translating gives CASSAGTGAYNEQFF.

The rearrangement links TRBV11-2 to TRBJ2-2; 8 nucleotides line up with TRBD1. V dropped 2 bases and J dropped 7; count of bases not matched to a gene: 12. The CDR3 covers 17 residues. Germline V gives CDR1 SGHAT, CDR2 FQNNGV. CDR3 amino acids: CASSLIVTGAGHGELFF. The CDR3 nucleotides are TGTGCCAGCAGCTTAATAGTGACAGGGGCTGGACACGGGGAGCTGTTTTTT.

The CDR3 sequence is CASSDQVPSGNTIYF. Written as DNA, the CDR3 is TGTGCCAGCAGTGATCAGGTGCCTTCTGGAAACACCATATATTTT. This rearrangement joins TRBV2 to TRBJ1-3; no clear D. The CDR3 has 15 residues. CDR1 SNHLY and CDR2 FYNNEI come from the germline V gene. Trimming pared 3 bases from V and 1 base from J, leaving 10 bases between.

The V call is TRBV28, the J call TRBJ2-7; the match to TRBD2 covers 7 bases. The J segment lost 5 bases and the V segment lost 6 bases, leaving 7 bases of the junction unmatched. Germline V CDR1 and CDR2: MDHEN, SYDVKM. The CDR3 has 13 amino acids. CDR3 region: CASRSGGGDEQYF. Written as DNA, the CDR3 is TGTGCCAGCAGGAGTGGCGGGGGAGACGAGCAGTACTTC.

The chain combines TRBV5-1 with TRBJ2-7; D might be TRBD1 or TRBD2, each matching 5 bases. Germline-derived CDR1 and CDR2 are SGHRS and YFSETQ. Trimming took off 4 bases at V and 3 bases at J, with 11 bases between the two ends. The CDR3 runs to 13 residues. This chain's CDR3 is CASSRDGIYEQYF. DNA for the CDR3: TGCGCCAGCAGCCGGGACGGCATCTACGAGCAGTACTTC.

In this sample, this clone turned up a few times. This sequence joins TRBV27 and TRBJ1-1, with a possible D match to TRBD1 (6 bases). In germline, CDR1 is MNHEY, CDR2 SMNVEV (reference sequence). The CDR3 is 15 residues long. V lost 6 bases and J lost 5, with 19 bases in between. The CDR3 here is CASRSPRGTMTEAFF. CDR3 coding DNA: TGTGCCAGCAGATCTCCCAGGGGCACTATGACTGAAGCTTTCTTT.

The CDR3 protein is CASLRGRGQETQYF. The CDR3, as DNA: TGTGCCAGCCTCCGGGGAAGGGGTCAAGAGACCCAGTACTTC. This sequence joins TRBV5-8 and TRBJ2-5; the D gene could be TRBD1 or TRBD2 (5 bases each). The CDR3 sequence is 14 residues long. Germline V gives CDR1 SGHTS, CDR2 YDEGEE. Trimming stripped 7 bases from V and 2 bases from J, with 15 bases between. Full variable domain (remainder filled in from reference TRBV5-8 and TRBJ2-5): EAGVTQSPTHLIKTRGQQATLRCSPISGHTSVYWYQQALGLGLQFLLWYDEGEERNRGNFPPRFSGRQFPNYSSELNVNALELEDSALYLCASLRGRGQETQYFGPGTRLLVL.

The rearrangement uses TRBV28 and TRBJ2-7; weak D call: TRBD1 (6 bases). Between the trimmed V and J ends, which lost 5 bases and 2 bases, there was a span of 7 bases. CDR3 length equals 12 residues. The germline V gene encodes CDR1 MDHEN and CDR2 SYDVKM. Written as DNA, the CDR3 is TGTGCCAGCAGTCGGACAGCCTACGAGCAGTACTTC. This translates into CASSRTAYEQYF.

The chain recombines TRBV5-1 with TRBJ2-1, with 14 bases identical to TRBD2. Germline V gives CDR1 SGHRS, CDR2 YFSETQ. V lost 4 bases to trimming and J lost 12 bases; unmatched junction nucleotides: 6. CDR3 length: 14 amino acids. The CDR3 DNA reads TGCGCCAGCAGCCTGGGTGGACTAGCGGGGGGGCAGTTCTTC. It specifies CASSLGGLAGGQFF. Variable domain in full (rest from reference TRBV5-1 and TRBJ2-1): KAGVTQTPRYLIKTRGQQVTLSCSPISGHRSVSWYQQTPGQGLQFLFEYFSETQRNKGNFPGRFSGRQFSNSRSEMNVSTLELGDSALYLCASSLGGLAGGQFFGPGTRLTVL.

This clone has just a few counts. The chain combines TRBV7-6 with TRBJ2-7; 10 bases agree with TRBD2. V shed 4 bases and J 3 bases; nucleotides not matched to a gene: 3. This CDR3 spans 14 amino acids. Germline-derived CDR1 and CDR2 are SGHVS and FNYEAQ. CDR3 DNA: TGTGCCAGCAGCTCGCGGACTAGCGGCTACGAGCAGTACTTC. Translating gives CASSSRTSGYEQYF.

The gene calls are TRBV5-1 and TRBJ2-5; TRBD2 matches at 7 bases. The CDR3 length is 14 residues. V shed 0 bases and J 3 bases; nucleotides not matched to a gene: 2. Looked up from germline, CDR1 is SGHRS and CDR2 is YFSETQ. CDR3 residues: CASSLVGGEETQYF. The CDR3 bases are TGCGCCAGCAGCTTGGTGGGGGGGGAAGAGACCCAGTACTTC.

This chain joins TRBV7-2 and TRBJ2-3; no firm D call. The CDR3 totals 13 residues. Germline CDR1 SGHTA, CDR2 FQGNSA. Deletions cut 6 bases from V and 4 bases from J, with 11 bases between. CDR3 DNA sequence: TGTGCCAGCAGGGCACCTCCGGCAGATACGCAGTATTTT. Its translation: CASRAPPADTQYF.

This clone appeared once. This chain links TRBV6-1 with TRBJ2-1, with 7 bases lining up with TRBD1. Germline CDR1 is MNHNS and CDR2 is SASEGT. This CDR3 region has 14 residues. V lost 7 bases, J lost 3 bases, and 6 bases stayed unmatched. This CDR3 is CASMWTGIYNEQFF. The CDR3 nucleotides are TGTGCCAGCATGTGGACAGGCATCTACAATGAGCAGTTCTTC.

This sequence joins TRBV7-8 and TRBJ1-5, with D uncertain. The CDR3 covers 15 residues. Germline lookup yields CDR1 SGHVS and CDR2 FQNEAQ. V gave up 5 bases and J gave up 5 bases, with 16 bases separating them. The DNA for the CDR3 is TGTGCCAGCAGCCCTTGGGAATCAAAGGATCAGCCCCAGCATTTT. This gives the protein CASSPWESKDQPQHF.

This rearrangement joins TRBV7-2 to TRBJ1-3; D gene unclear. The CDR3 has 16 residues. CDR1 SGHTA and CDR2 FQGNSA come from the germline V gene. V lost 5 bases and J 4 bases, leaving 18 bases between the germline ends. The CDR3 nucleotides are TGTGCCAGCAGCGCCCAGATCACTTCTAAAGGAAACACCATATATTTT. Protein product: CASSAQITSKGNTIYF.